This TCR beta chain was documented in a study of cytotoxic CD8 clonotypes in ibrutinib-treated CLL (dated by TCRdb to about 2021). General notes on the study: The cohort included around 16 treatment-naive and about a dozen relapsed/refractory patients; roughly 17 were IGHV unmutated. Responses were partial in around 25 patients and complete in 2; after median approximately 69 months follow-up, approximately 15 stayed in remission and roughly twelve progressed. Response samples were obtained after a median of roughly eleven months of treatment, with a range of about 6 to 40 months. An average of approximately 260,000 productive templates and 94,082 productive rearrangements was obtained per sample. Of the 70 to 100 people in the trial, about 27 had longitudinal samples available. Cryopreserved peripheral blood mononuclear cells were obtained before treatment, at response, and at either sustained remission or disease progression. Patients were still on ibrutinib when every remission and progressive disease sample was collected. The investigation overall reported the following: Clonality increased at ibrutinib response, stayed stable in sustained remission, and fell back toward baseline at progression. At baseline, clonality was higher than in age-matched healthy donors and showed a strong correlation with circulating CD8+ T-cell counts. Public clonotypes were rare and either shrank or stayed stable during treatment, and the rise in clonality at ibrutinib response reflected expansion of private clonotypes. Sampling times were not matched between patients in sustained remission and patients whose disease was progressing, and lymph node repertoires were not examined.

Regarding this clone: Its antigen target is currently unknown. Nothing much larger sits one base from this clone, and base qualities are not available.

A MiSeq instrument was used for deep resolution sequencing, which targeted depths ranging from 1 in 1 million up to 1 in 200,000 T cells, with coverage averaging 10x for each clonotype. TCR beta libraries were generated with the immunoSEQ hsTCRB Kit. As for the original processing: ImmunoSEQ Data Assistant and ImmunoSEQ Analyzer were used for data analysis, and V, D and J genes were assigned according to IMGT definitions. Clonality, which ranges from 0 to 1, was calculated by subtracting the normalized Shannon entropy of productive rearrangement frequencies from one. Only overrepresented clonotypes making up at least 0.05% of the repertoire of each patient were included in the public clonotype analysis. About twelve repertoires from age-matched healthy donors, obtained from immuneACCESS, served as clonality controls. TCRdb carries this immuneACCESS record with in-frame sequences only. Its versions omit some clonotypes, under half of them owing to an unresolved V gene in the studies checked, with the rest unexplained. That table furnishes V, J and clone size, whereas the DNA furnished D and trimming. The table for this sample lists some 200,000 clones; around 70% of them were counted only once. More than 4.5% of the sample lies in the top ten.

Spanning cysteine to phenylalanine, the CDR3 consists of 13 amino acids. Of the read, only the CDR3 DNA is kept; its 39 bases are in frame from base 1. V is pared back by 8 bases and J by 2 bases, with 15 bases lying between the germline termini. From a lookup of the germline V gene (reference sequence), CDR1 and CDR2 are GTSNPN and SVGIG. This specimen's time point label, interpreted: 12 months on ibrutinib. For TCR beta library preparation, approximately 1.9 micrograms of genomic DNA was extracted from cryopreserved PBMCs. High-throughput TCR beta sequencing was performed on longitudinal blood samples from CLL patients receiving ibrutinib monotherapy. The patients took part in an open-label, single-center phase 2 trial of ibrutinib monotherapy.

The source material was PBMCs, sampled after 12 months of ibrutinib treatment. This clonotype was obtained from a human donor with chronic lymphocytic leukemia. The V and J genes are TRBV30 and TRBJ1-2; a tentative D match to TRBD1 spans 5 bases. The CDR3 region has the sequence CAGWTGGNYGYTF. The nucleotides read TGTGCCGGGTGGACGGGGGGGAACTATGGCTACACCTTC.